This T cell receptor (beta chain) came from a study of blood T cell repertoires in COVID-19. Study at large: Samples taken during acute and convalescent COVID-19 were collected in the United States, Italy and Spain. PBMCs, B-cell-depleted T cells, or T cells provided the cDNA or gDNA that made up the material.

Original analysis: Estimation of nucleated cell counts relied on the amplification of reference gene primers. Sequencing was performed with immunoSEQ multiplex PCR; in TCRdb, only in-frame clones are kept and a portion is missing. The V and J calls and clone size were taken over from that table, and D and trimming were inferred from the DNA. The table lists more than 75,000 clones, 65% to 90% of them singletons. The CDR3 spans 15 residues. V lost 5 bases, J lost 1 base, and 15 bases lay in between. Germline V gene data show CDR1 as SGHTA and CDR2 as FQGNSA. The source of this sequence is a man aged 80 or over with active or convalescent COVID-19. This chain connects TRBV7-2 to TRBJ2-7; a possible D gene is TRBD1 (6 bases). Sequenced material: peripheral blood. The CDR3 DNA sequence: TGTGCCAGCAGCATCCGGGACACTGGTTCCTACGAGCAGTACTTC. Its protein product is CASSIRDTGSYEQYF.